This T cell receptor beta chain derives from a study of blood T cell repertoires in COVID-19. With 6 bases removed from V and 0 bases from J, the gap between germline ends came to 12 bases. Germline values: CDR1 MNHEY, CDR2 SVGAGI. The CDR3 spans 15 residues. Produced via immunoSEQ multiplex PCR; TCRdb's table is partial and in-frame only. The table shows about 390,000 clones, with 87% occurring only once. The specimen was peripheral blood. The rearrangement joins TRBV6-5 to TRBJ1-5, with a tentative D call TRBD1 (5 bases). The receptor was derived from an older woman with COVID-19, enrolled during active disease. The CDR3 region has the DNA TGTGCCAGCAGCCCCGGGGGGAGTAGCAATCAGCCCCAGCATTTT. Translated: CASSPGGSSNQPQHF.